This entry is about one T cell receptor (beta chain). Its antigen is currently unknown. The data stem from a study of cytomegalovirus exposure and HLA in healthy donors. V was clipped by 2 bases and J by 4 bases; unmatched bases: 7. CDR1 and CDR2 from the germline V gene are MNHEY and SVGAGI. This CDR3 region has 15 residues. PCR was performed using 60 Vbeta and 13 Jbeta primers. TCRdb's copy holds only in-frame clones and misses some; the assay was immunoSEQ multiplex PCR. The table has about 100,000 clones, around three quarters seen once. Study findings and constraints: Information on immune exposure was restricted to one variable (CMV serostatus). Researchers reported in a later analysis that common viral pathogens appeared linked to several top clusters.

The sequenced material came from PBMCs. This clonotype was obtained from a woman aged 40 to 50 in good health and CMV-seronegative. V usage is TRBV6-5 and J usage is TRBJ1-2; 7 bases line up with TRBD1. The CDR3 region has the DNA TGTGCCAGCAGTTACGAGGGGGCGCGGGGCTATGGCTACACCTTC. Its protein is CASSYEGARGYGYTF.